This T cell receptor beta chain stems from a study of blood T cell repertoires in COVID-19. Study context: Sites across the United States, Italy and Spain contributed samples from acute and convalescent COVID-19.

Original processing notes: Estimates of nucleated cell counts were drawn from the amplification of reference gene primers. Libraries were prepared by immunoSEQ multiplex PCR; TCRdb keeps only in-frame clonotypes and omits some of them. V and J calls and clone size come straight from that table; D and trimming were deduced from the DNA. The sample shows some 240,000 clones, 80% to 90% of them seen only once. V gave up 6 bases and J gave up 6 bases, with 23 bases separating them. The CDR3 sequence is 16 residues long. CDR1 and CDR2 (germline): SNHLY, FYNNEI. Sequencing input: peripheral blood. The chain links TRBV2 to TRBJ1-2, with D possibly matching TRBD1 (6 bases). The source is a woman over 75 with COVID-19, enrolled during active disease. CDR3 loop: CASSKFNRVSGNGYTF. For the CDR3, the DNA is TGTGCCAGCAGCAAGTTCAACAGGGTCTCGGGGAATGGCTACACCTTC.